Following are 12 T cell receptor beta chains from one sample sequenced in a study of early T cells in non-severe SARS-CoV-2 infection. TCRdb reprocessed the 5' RACE reads via MiXCR and lists one record per CDR3 protein. This table holds tens of thousands of distinct CDR3 sequences, about 6.2% found once. The sequencing sample was made of whole blood. These receptors all come from an adult who was a healthcare worker with PCR-confirmed SARS-CoV-2 infection or an uninfected control (not recorded which).

This clonotype appeared a few times. This chain connects TRBV27 to TRBJ2-1; 13 positions match TRBD2. This CDR3 contains 15 residues. CDR1 and CDR2 from the germline V gene are MNHEY and SMNVEV (reference sequence). V lost 3 bases to trimming and J lost 13 bases; unmatched junction nucleotides: 9. This CDR3 reads CASSFSGLAGAPQFF. CDR3 nucleotide sequence: TGTGCCAGCAGTTTTTCAGGACTAGCGGGGGCCCCACAGTTCTTC.

The chain combines TRBV30 with TRBJ2-7, with TRBD1 matching 7 bases. Losses at the gene ends were 0 bases for V and 2 bases for J; bases not matched to a gene: 4. This CDR3 has 14 residues. Germline-derived CDR1 and CDR2 are GTSNPN and SVGIG (reference sequence). The CDR3 protein is CAWSVGTVTYEQYF. For the CDR3, the DNA is TGTGCCTGGAGTGTAGGGACAGTGACCTACGAGCAGTACTTC.

This clonotype showed up many times. CDR3 nucleotide sequence: TGCAGTGCGCCGGCCGGGACAAGCCATTACAATGAGCAGTTCTTC. Encoded protein: CSAPAGTSHYNEQFF. The V call is TRBV20-1, the J call TRBJ2-1, with a tentative D call TRBD1 (6 bases). Germline CDR1 reads DFQATT; CDR2 reads SNEGSKA (reference sequence). Trimming left V 6 bases short and J 4 bases short, with 19 bases between. CDR3 size: 15 residues.

This clonotype was seen repeatedly, ten times or more. This chain joins TRBV19 and TRBJ1-5; 10 nucleotides match TRBD1. After removal of 4 bases from V and 4 bases from J, the junction contained 1 base not matched to a gene. Germline V gives CDR1 LNHDA, CDR2 SQIVND (reference sequence). The length of the CDR3 is 14 residues. The CDR3 is CASSRGQGNQPQHF. The CDR3 coding sequence is TGTGCCAGTAGTAGGGGACAGGGGAATCAGCCCCAGCATTTT.

A few counts support this clonotype. The V and J genes are TRBV13 and TRBJ1-1; D unclear. Trimming took off 8 bases at V and 3 bases at J, with 13 bases between the two ends. The CDR3 length is 13 residues. Germline lookup yields CDR1 PRHDT and CDR2 FYEKMQ (reference sequence). The CDR3 sequence is CASGGRLDTEAFF. The CDR3 DNA sequence: TGTGCCAGCGGCGGACGGCTTGACACTGAAGCTTTCTTT.

About this clonotype: A much more abundant neighbour one base away suggests this may be a read error. The gene calls are TRBV6-1 and TRBJ1-1, with D perhaps TRBD1 (6 bases). The CDR3 is 12 residues long. Germline CDR1 reads MNHNS; CDR2 reads SASEGT. The CDR3 nucleotides are TGTGCCAGCAAAGGGGGGAACACTGAAGCTCTCTTT. The encoded protein is CASKGGNTEALF.

This clonotype was seen a few times. The CDR3 nucleotides read TGCAGTGCTCCGCGGGGGGGTATCTCTAGCACAGATACGCAGTATTTT. It yields the protein CSAPRGGISSTDTQYF. The rearrangement uses TRBV20-1 and TRBJ2-3, with 9 bases lining up with TRBD2. Germline V lookup: CDR1 DFQATT, CDR2 SNEGSKA (reference sequence). The CDR3 has 16 amino acids. V lost 5 bases and J lost 0; bases outside the gene matches: 9.

This clonotype was observed at least ten times. The chain couples TRBV27 to TRBJ1-5, with D possibly TRBD1 on 5 matching bases. The CDR3 is 14 residues long. Germline V gives CDR1 MNHEY, CDR2 SMNVEV (reference sequence). Trimming removed 2 bases at V and 3 bases at J, with 8 bases between. In nucleotides, the CDR3 is TGTGCCAGCAGTTTACAGGGCGACAATCAGCCCCAGCATTTT. As protein: CASSLQGDNQPQHF.

J is TRBJ2-7 and V is TRBV5-8, with 9 nucleotides matching TRBD2. The germline CDR1 and CDR2 sequences are SGHTS and YDEGEE. V was pared by 2 bases and J by 2 bases, with 14 bases of the junction left unmatched. The CDR3 sequence is 18 residues long. CDR3 coding DNA: TGTGCCAGCAGCTTTGGAGCGGGGGGCCTACCCCAGACCTACGAGCAGTACTTC. Translation: CASSFGAGGLPQTYEQYF.

This chain joins TRBV7-2 and TRBJ2-3; 7 bases align to TRBD1. The V and J ends lost 4 bases and 2 bases, in that order; junction bases with no gene match: 9. The CDR3 spans 16 residues. The germline gives CDR1 SGHTA, CDR2 FQGNSA. The CDR3 DNA sequence: TGTGCCAGCAGCTCCCTCCCCGGACAGGCCACAGATACGCAGTATTTT. Translation gives CASSSLPGQATDTQYF.

In this sample, this clonotype turned up many times. The rearrangement links TRBV18 to TRBJ2-7; D tentatively fits TRBD1 or TRBD2 (5 bases each). With 3 bases removed from V and 4 bases from J, the gap between germline ends came to 19 bases. CDR3 size: 16 residues. The germline CDR1 and CDR2 sequences are KGHSH and LQKENI. CDR3 nucleotide sequence: TGTGCCAGCTCACCTCCGGGACCCGAAGCGGCATACGAGCAGTACTTC. It specifies CASSPPGPEAAYEQYF.

This sequence joins TRBV7-8 and TRBJ2-1; 7 bases fit TRBD1. In germline, CDR1 is SGHVS, CDR2 FQNEAQ. V was pared by 3 bases and J by 7 bases, with 3 bases of the junction left unmatched. This CDR3 spans 13 amino acids. CDR3 DNA sequence: TGTGCCAGCAGCTTCCCGGACAGGAATGAGCAGTTCTTC. Its translation: CASSFPDRNEQFF.